The clone carrying this TCR beta chain occurred once. Its matching antigen is unknown. The record originates from a study of cytomegalovirus exposure and HLA in healthy donors. Study-wide findings and caveats: Most of the TCR beta V segments (in an earlier analysis) were productive either about 87% or about 30% of the time. Later on, a genetic analysis was performed. It linked a missense variant in DCLRE1C with V- and J-gene trimming of TCR beta.

PCR was performed using 60 Vbeta and 13 Jbeta primers. The assay was immunoSEQ multiplex PCR, and TCRdb's table has in-frame clones only and misses some. This repertoire shows 150,000 to 200,000 clones, about 88% found once; its top ten account for about 2.1%. V trimming: 0 bases; J trimming: 5 bases; junction bases outside the gene matches: 7. CDR1 and CDR2 (germline): MNHNS, SASEGT. There are 16 residues in the CDR3. The sequencing input was PBMCs. The clonotype originates from a man between 18 and 29 years old in good health and CMV-seropositive. V and J are TRBV6-1 and TRBJ2-1; 7 positions agree with TRBD1. CDR3 coding DNA: TGTGCCAGCAGTGAAGCGATGTACAGGGGAAACAATGAGCAGTTCTTC. Protein sequence: CASSEAMYRGNNEQFF.